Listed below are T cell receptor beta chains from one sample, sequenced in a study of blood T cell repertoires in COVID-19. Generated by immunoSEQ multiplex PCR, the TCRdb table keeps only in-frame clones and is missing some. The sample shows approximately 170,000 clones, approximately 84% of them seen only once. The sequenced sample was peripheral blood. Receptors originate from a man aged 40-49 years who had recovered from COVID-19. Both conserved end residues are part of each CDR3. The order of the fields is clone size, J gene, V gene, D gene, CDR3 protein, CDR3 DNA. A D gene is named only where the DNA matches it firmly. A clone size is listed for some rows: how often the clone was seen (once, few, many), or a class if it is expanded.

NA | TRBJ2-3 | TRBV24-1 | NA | CATSPDVKGVTQYF | TGTGCCACCAGCCCCGACGTGAAAGGAGTCACGCAGTATTTT
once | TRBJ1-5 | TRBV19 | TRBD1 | CASSLIRDRGFQPQHF | TGTGCCAGTAGTCTCATCCGGGACAGGGGCTTCCAGCCCCAGCATTTT
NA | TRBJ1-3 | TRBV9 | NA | CASSDAQGTIYF | TGTGCCAGCAGCGACGCCCAGGGCACCATATATTTT
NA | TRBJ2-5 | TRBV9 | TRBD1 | CASSEGQIQETQYF | TGTGCCAGCAGCGAGGGACAGATACAAGAGACCCAGTACTTC
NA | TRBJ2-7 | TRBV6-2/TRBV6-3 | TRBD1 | CASSPGTGLSYEQYF | TGTGCCAGCAGTCCCGGGACAGGCCTCTCCTACGAGCAGTACTTC
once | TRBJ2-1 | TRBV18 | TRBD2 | CASSPPFTSGSYEQFF | TGTGCCAGCTCACCTCCATTTACTAGCGGGAGCTATGAGCAGTTCTTC
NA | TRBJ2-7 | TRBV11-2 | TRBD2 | CASRPGTSGSYEQYF | TGTGCCAGCAGACCCGGGACTAGCGGGAGTTACGAGCAGTACTTC
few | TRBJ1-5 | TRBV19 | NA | CASSIETGQPQHF | TGTGCCAGTAGTATAGAAACTGGTCAGCCCCAGCATTTT
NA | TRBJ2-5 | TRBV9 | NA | CASSATQGIETQYF | TGTGCCAGCAGCGCCACCCAGGGGATCGAGACCCAGTACTTC
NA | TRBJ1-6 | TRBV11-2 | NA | CASSLDGGSSPLHF | TGTGCCAGCAGCTTAGATGGGGGGAGCTCACCCCTCCACTTT
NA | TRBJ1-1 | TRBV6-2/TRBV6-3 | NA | CASSSYQTDTNEAFF | TGTGCCAGCAGTTCCTATCAGACAGACACCAACGAAGCTTTCTTT
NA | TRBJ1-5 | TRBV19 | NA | CASSPYSNQPQHF | TGTGCCAGTTCCCCGTATAGCAATCAGCCCCAGCATTTT